This TCR beta chain was captured by sequencing in a study of identical twins. This clonotype has a handful of counts. TCRdb processed the 5' RACE reads anew with MiXCR; each CDR3 protein has one entry. The sample records 400,000 to 550,000 distinct CDR3 sequences, around 20% being singletons. Germline assignment: CDR1 SGHDT and CDR2 YYEEEE. The CDR3 loop spans 14 amino acids. Deletions cut 0 bases from V and 7 bases from J, with 11 bases between. These data were also filed under a second study, of T cells expressing NK-cell markers. That report notes: These clonotypes also led the CD3+CD56-NKG2C+ fraction in a handful of donors.

This rearrangement joins TRBV5-6 to TRBJ1-5; TRBD1 might be the D (5 bases). This TCR derives from a woman aged 18-35 years in good health. The sample was CD4+ T cells sorted from blood. CDR3 residues: CASSLGSGGQPQHF. As DNA, the CDR3 is TGTGCCAGCAGCTTGGGCAGTGGGGGACAGCCCCAGCATTTT.